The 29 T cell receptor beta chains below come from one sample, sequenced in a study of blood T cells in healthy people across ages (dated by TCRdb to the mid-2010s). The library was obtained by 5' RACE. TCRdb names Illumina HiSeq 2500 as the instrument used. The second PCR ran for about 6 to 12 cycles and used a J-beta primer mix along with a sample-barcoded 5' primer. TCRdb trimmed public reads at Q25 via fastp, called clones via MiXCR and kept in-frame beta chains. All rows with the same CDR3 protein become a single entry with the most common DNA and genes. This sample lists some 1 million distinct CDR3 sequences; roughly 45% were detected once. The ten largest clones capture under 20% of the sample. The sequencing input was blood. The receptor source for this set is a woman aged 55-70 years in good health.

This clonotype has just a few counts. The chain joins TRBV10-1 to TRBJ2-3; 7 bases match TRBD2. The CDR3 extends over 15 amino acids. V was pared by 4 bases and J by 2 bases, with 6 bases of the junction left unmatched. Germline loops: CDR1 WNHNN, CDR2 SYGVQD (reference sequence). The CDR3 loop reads CASSALLASTDTQYF. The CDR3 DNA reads TGCGCCAGCAGTGCGTTACTAGCGTCCACAGATACGCAGTATTTT.

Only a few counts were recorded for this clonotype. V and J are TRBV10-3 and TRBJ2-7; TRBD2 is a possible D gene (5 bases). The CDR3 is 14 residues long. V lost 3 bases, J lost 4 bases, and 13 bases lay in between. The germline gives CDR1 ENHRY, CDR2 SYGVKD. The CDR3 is CAISDSREPYEQYF. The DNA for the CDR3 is TGTGCCATCAGTGATTCCCGGGAACCTTACGAGCAGTACTTC.

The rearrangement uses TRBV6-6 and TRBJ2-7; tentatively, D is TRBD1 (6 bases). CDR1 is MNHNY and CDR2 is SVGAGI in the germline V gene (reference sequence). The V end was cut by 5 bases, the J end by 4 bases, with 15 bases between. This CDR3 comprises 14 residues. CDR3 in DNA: TGTGCCAGCAGTCCCCGGGACACCCGGTACGAGCAGTACTTC. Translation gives CASSPRDTRYEQYF.

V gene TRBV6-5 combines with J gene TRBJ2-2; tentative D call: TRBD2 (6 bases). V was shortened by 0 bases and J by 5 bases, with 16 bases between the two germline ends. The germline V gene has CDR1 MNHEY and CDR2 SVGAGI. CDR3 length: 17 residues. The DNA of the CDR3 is TGTGCCAGCAGTTACTCTAGGACGGGAGTTCGGACCGGGGAGCTGTTTTTT. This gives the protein CASSYSRTGVRTGELFF.

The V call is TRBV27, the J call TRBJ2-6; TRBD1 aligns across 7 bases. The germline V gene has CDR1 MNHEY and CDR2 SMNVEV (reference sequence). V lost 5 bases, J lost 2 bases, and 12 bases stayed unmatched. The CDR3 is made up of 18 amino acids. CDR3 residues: CASSPRQGRNAGANVLTF. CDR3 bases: TGTGCCAGCAGTCCAAGACAGGGAAGGAACGCTGGGGCCAACGTCCTGACTTTC. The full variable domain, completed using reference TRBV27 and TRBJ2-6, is EAQVTQNPRYLITVTGKKLTVTCSQNMNHEYMSWYRQDPGLGLRQIYYSMNVEVTDKGDVPEGYKVSRKEKRNFPLILESPSPNQTSLYFCASSPRQGRNAGANVLTFGAGSRLTVL.

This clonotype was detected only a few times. The CDR3 sequence: CASSTYSGGGEAFF. Here the CDR3 DNA reads TGTGCCAGCAGCACCTACTCAGGGGGGGGGGAAGCTTTCTTT. The chain employs TRBV5-5 and TRBJ1-1; 7 bases agree with TRBD1. CDR3 size: 14 residues. V trimming: 4 bases; J trimming: 8 bases; junction bases outside the gene matches: 11. Germline CDR1 reads SGHKS; CDR2 reads YYEKEE (reference sequence).

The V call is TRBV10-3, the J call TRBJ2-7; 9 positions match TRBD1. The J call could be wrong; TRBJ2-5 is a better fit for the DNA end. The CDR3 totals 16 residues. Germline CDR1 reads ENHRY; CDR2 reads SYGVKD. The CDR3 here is CAISEQGTGTGETQYF. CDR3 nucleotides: TGTGCCATCAGTGAGCAAGGGACAGGGACGGGGGAGACCCAGTACTTC.

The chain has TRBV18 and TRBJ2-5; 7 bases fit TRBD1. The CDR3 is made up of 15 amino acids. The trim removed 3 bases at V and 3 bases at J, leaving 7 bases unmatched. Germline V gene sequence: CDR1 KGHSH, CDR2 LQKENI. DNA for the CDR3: TGTGCCAGCTCACCCGGGACAGCCACTAAAGAGACCCAGTACTTC. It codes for CASSPGTATKETQYF.

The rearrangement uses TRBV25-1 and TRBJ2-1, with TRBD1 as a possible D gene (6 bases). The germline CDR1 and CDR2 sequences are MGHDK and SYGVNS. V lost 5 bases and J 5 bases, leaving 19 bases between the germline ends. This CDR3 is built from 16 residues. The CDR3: CASSRSRGVTNNEQFF. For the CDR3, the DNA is TGTGCCAGCAGTCGCAGCAGGGGTGTGACGAACAATGAGCAGTTCTTC.

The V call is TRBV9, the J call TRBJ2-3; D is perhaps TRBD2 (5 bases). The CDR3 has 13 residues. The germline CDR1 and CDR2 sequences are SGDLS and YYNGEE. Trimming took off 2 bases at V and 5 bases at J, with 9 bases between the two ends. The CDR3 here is CASSVAAGDTQYF. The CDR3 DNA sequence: TGTGCCAGCAGCGTCGCCGCGGGAGATACGCAGTATTTT.

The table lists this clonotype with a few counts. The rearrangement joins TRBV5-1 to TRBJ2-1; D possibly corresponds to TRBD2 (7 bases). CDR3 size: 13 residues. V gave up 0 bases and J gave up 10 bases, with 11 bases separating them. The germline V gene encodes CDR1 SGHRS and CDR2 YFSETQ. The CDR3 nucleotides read TGCGCCAGCAGCTTGGGGACAGCGGGAGAGCAGTTCTTC. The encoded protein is CASSLGTAGEQFF.

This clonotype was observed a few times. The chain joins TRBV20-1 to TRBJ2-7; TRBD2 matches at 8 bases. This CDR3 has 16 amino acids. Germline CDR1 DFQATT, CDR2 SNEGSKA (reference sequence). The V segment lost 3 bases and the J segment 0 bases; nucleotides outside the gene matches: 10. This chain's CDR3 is CSASQVSGVSSYEQYF. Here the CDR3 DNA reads TGCAGTGCTAGCCAAGTTAGCGGGGTAAGCTCCTACGAGCAGTACTTC.

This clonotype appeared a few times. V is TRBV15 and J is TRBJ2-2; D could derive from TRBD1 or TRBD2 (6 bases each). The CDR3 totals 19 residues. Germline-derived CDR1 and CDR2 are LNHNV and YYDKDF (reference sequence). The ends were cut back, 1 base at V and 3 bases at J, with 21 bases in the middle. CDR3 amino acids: CATSRVLLMGGRDTGELFF. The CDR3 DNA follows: TGTGCCACCAGCAGAGTACTCCTCATGGGGGGCCGGGACACCGGGGAGCTGTTTTTT.

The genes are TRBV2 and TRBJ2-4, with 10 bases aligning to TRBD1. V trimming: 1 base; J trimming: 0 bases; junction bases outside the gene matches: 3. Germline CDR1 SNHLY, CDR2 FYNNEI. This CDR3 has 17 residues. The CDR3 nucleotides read TGTGCCAGCAGTGAAGGCGGACAGGGGGTAGCCAAAAACATTCAGTACTTC. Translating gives CASSEGGQGVAKNIQYF.

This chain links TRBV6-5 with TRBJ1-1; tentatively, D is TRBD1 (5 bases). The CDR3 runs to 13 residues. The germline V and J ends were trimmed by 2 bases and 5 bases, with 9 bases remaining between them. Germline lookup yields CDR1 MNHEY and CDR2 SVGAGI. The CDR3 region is CASSYGRTTEAFF. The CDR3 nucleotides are TGTGCCAGCAGTTACGGCAGGACAACTGAAGCTTTCTTT.

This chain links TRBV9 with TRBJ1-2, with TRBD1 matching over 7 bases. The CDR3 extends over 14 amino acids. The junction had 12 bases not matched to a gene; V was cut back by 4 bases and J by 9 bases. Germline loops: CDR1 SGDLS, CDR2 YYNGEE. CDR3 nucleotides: TGTGCCAGCAGCAACAGGGGCGAAGATACACGCTACACCTTC. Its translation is CASSNRGEDTRYTF.

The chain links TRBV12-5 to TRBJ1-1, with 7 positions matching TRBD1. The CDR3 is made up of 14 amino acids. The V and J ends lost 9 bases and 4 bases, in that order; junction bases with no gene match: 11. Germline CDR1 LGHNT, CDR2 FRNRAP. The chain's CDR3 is CARYDRALGTEAFF. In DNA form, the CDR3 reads TGTGCTAGATATGACAGGGCATTGGGCACTGAAGCTTTCTTT. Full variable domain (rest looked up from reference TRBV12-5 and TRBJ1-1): DARVTQTPRHKVTEMGQEVTMRCQPILGHNTVFWYRQTMMQGLELLAYFRNRAPLDDSGMPKDRFSAEMPDATLATLKIQPSEPRDSAVYFCARYDRALGTEAFFGQGTRLTVV.

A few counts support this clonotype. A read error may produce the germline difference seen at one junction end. The CDR3 protein is CASSESGERSYEQYF. For the CDR3, the DNA is TGCGCCAGTAGTGAGTCCGGGGAGCGGTCCTACGAGCAGTACTTC. The rearrangement joins TRBV10-1 to TRBJ2-7; tentatively, D is TRBD2 (5 bases). This CDR3 is 15 amino acids long. Germline CDR1 WNHNN, CDR2 SYGVQD (reference sequence).

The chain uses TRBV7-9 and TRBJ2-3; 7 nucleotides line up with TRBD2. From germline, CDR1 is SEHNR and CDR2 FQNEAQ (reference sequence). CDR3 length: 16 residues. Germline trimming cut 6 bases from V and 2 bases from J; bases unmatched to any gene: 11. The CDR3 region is CASRSLRGRDTDTQYF. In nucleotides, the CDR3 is TGTGCCAGCAGATCCCTTCGGGGGAGGGACACAGATACGCAGTATTTT.

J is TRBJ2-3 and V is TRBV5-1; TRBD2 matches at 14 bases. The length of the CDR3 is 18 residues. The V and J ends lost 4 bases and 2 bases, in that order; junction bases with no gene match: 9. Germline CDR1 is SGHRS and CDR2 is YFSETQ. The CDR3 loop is CASSLGTSGSSHTDTQYF. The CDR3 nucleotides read TGCGCCAGCAGCCTAGGGACTAGCGGGAGTTCCCACACAGATACGCAGTATTTT.

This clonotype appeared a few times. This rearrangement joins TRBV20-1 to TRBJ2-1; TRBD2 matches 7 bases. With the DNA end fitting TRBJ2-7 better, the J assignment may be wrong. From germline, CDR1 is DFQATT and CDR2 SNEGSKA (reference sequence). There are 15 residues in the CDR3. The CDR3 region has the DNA TGCAGTGCTGGGGAGGGCGGCCATCCCTACAATGAGCAGTACTTC. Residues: CSAGEGGHPYNEQYF.

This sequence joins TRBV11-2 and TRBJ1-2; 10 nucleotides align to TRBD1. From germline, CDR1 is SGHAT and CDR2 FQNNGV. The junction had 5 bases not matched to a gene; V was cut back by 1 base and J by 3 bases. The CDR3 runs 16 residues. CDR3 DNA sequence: TGTGCCAGCAGCTTAGCAGGACAGGGGGGCTACTATGGCTACACCTTC. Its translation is CASSLAGQGGYYGYTF. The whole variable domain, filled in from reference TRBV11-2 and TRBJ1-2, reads EAGVAQSPRYKIIEKRQSVAFWCNPISGHATLYWYQQILGQGPKLLIQFQNNGVVDDSQLPKDRFSAERLKGVDSTLKIQPAKLEDSAVYLCASSLAGQGGYYGYTFGSGTRLTVV.

CDR3 sequence (DNA): TGCAGTGCTAGCCTTCGGGCGGCGAATTCACCCCTCCACTTT. This gives the protein CSASLRAANSPLHF. The gene calls are TRBV20-1 and TRBJ1-6; D gene ambiguous. Germline assignment: CDR1 DFQATT and CDR2 SNEGSKA (reference sequence). CDR3 length equals 14 residues. The V gene lost 3 bases and the J gene lost 7 bases, with 13 bases spanning the gap.

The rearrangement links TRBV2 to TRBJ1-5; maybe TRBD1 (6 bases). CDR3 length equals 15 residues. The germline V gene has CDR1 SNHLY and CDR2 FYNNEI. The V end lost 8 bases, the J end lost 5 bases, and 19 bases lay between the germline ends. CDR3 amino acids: CASGYSTGIDQPQHF. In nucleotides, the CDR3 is TGTGCCAGCGGATATTCGACAGGTATCGATCAGCCCCAGCATTTT.

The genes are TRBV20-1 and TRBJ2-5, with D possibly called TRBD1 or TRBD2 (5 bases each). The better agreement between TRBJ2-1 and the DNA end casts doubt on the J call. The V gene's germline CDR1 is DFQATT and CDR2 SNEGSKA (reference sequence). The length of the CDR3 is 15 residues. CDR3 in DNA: TGCAGTGCTAGAGATCTAACGGGACCCCAAGAGACCCAGTTCTTC. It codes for CSARDLTGPQETQFF.

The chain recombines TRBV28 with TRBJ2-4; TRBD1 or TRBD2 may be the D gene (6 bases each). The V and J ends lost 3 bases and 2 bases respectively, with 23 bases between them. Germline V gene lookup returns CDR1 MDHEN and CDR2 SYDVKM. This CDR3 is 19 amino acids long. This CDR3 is CASSFFRGQPEGTKNIQYF. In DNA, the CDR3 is TGTGCCAGCAGTTTTTTCCGGGGGCAGCCTGAAGGGACCAAAAACATTCAGTACTTC.

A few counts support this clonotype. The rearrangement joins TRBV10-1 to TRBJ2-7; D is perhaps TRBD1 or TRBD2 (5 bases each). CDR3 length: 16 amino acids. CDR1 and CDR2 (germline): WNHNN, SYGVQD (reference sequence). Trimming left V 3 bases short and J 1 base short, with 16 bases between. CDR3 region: CASSDGRGPPSYEQYF. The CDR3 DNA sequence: TGCGCCAGCAGTGATGGCCGGGGACCACCTTCCTACGAGCAGTACTTC.

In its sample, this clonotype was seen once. This chain's CDR3 is CASSQEEGVYNSPLHF. CDR3 sequence (DNA): TGCGCCAGCAGCCAAGAAGAGGGGGTCTATAATTCACCCCTCCACTTT. V usage is TRBV4-1 and J usage is TRBJ1-6; TRBD1 is a possible D gene (6 bases). Germline V lookup: CDR1 MGHRA, CDR2 YSYEKL. This CDR3 region has 16 residues. V lost 0 bases and J 3 bases, leaving 9 bases between the germline ends.

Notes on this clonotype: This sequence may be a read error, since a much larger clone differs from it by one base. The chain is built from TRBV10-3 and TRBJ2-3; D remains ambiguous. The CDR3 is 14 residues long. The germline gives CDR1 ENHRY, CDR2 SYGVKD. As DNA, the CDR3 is TGTGCCATCAGTGACGTCGGGCTCACAGATACGCATTATTTT. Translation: CAISDVGLTDTHYF.